This T cell receptor (beta chain) originates from a study of early T cells in non-severe SARS-CoV-2 infection. Study-level information: The authors sequenced bulk RNA from unsorted whole blood, leaving chains unpaired.

The TCR library protocol attached unique molecular identifiers to the individual cDNA molecules. TCRdb used MiXCR to reprocess the 5' RACE reads, holding one entry per CDR3 protein. The data contain tens of thousands of distinct CDR3 sequences, over 13% of them singletons. V was cut by 1 base and J by 4 bases, with 13 bases left in between. The CDR3 contains 15 residues. CDR1 is SGHVS, CDR2 FNYEAQ, per germline. J is TRBJ2-5 and V is TRBV7-6, with unresolved D. This clonotype was sampled from an adult who was a healthcare worker with PCR-confirmed SARS-CoV-2 infection or an uninfected control (not recorded which). The sequencing sample was made of whole blood. Here the CDR3 reads CASSLGGGRSETQYF. DNA of the CDR3: TGTGCCAGCAGCTTAGGTGGCGGTCGGTCAGAGACCCAGTACTTC.